These 27 T cell receptor beta chains were sequenced from one sample in a study of T cell responses to AZD1222 COVID-19 vaccine. Profiled with immunoSEQ multiplex PCR; TCRdb holds only in-frame clones, not every one. The data show some 47,000 clones, 80% to 90% seen once. Material: peripheral blood, obtained 28 days after the second AZD1222 dose. The receptors were sampled from an adult who received the AZD1222 COVID-19 vaccine.

V and J are TRBV30 and TRBJ2-3; no clear D gene. Germline loops: CDR1 GTSNPN, CDR2 SVGIG (reference sequence). V gave up 5 bases and J gave up 1 base, with 10 bases separating them. The CDR3 has 13 residues. CDR3 region: CAWSGPGTDTQYF. CDR3 nucleotide sequence: TGTGCCTGGTCCGGACCAGGCACAGATACGCAGTATTTT.

For the CDR3, the DNA is TGTGCCAGCAGCCCAGCCCCGACTAGCGGGATCGGTGGTGAGCAGTTCTTC. It codes for CASSPAPTSGIGGEQFF. The V call is TRBV7-2, the J call TRBJ2-1; 11 nucleotides align to TRBD2. CDR3 length equals 17 residues. Germline V gene lookup returns CDR1 SGHTA and CDR2 FQGNSA. Unmatched junction bases numbered 15, after V lost 5 bases and J lost 9 bases. The full variable domain, its missing parts supplied by reference TRBV7-2 and TRBJ2-1, is GAGVSQSPSNKVTEKGKDVELRCDPISGHTALYWYRQSLGQGLEFLIYFQGNSAPDKSGLPSDRFSAERTGGSVSTLTIQRTQQEDSAVYLCASSPAPTSGIGGEQFFGPGTRLTVL.

The chain carries TRBV19 and TRBJ1-5; the D gene is possibly TRBD1 (6 bases). V lost 6 bases, J lost 4 bases, and 13 bases lay in between. The CDR3 has 14 amino acids. The germline gives CDR1 LNHDA, CDR2 SQIVND (reference sequence). For the CDR3, the DNA is TGTGCCAGTAGAGGCGGGGGCCCGAATCAGCCCCAGCATTTT. Its translation: CASRGGGPNQPQHF.

The chain employs TRBV12-3 or TRBV12-4 and TRBJ1-5, with a possible D match to TRBD1 (5 bases). V was cut by 7 bases and J by 9 bases, with 16 bases left in between. CDR3 length: 13 amino acids. CDR3: CASTLTAEGPQHF. CDR3 in DNA: TGTGCCAGCACCCTGACAGCGGAAGGGCCCCAGCATTTT.

This clone was detected only once. The V and J genes are TRBV19 and TRBJ1-2, with TRBD1 matching over 10 bases. Trimming took 7 bases from V and 0 from J; bases not matched to a gene: 8. Germline CDR1 and CDR2: LNHDA and SQIVND (reference sequence). The CDR3 is made up of 16 amino acids. CDR3 sequence (DNA): TGTGCCAGTACCCTCCGACAGGGGGCGGCTAACTATGGCTACACCTTC. It is translated as CASTLRQGAANYGYTF.

The chain employs TRBV18 and TRBJ2-1, with TRBD1 identical over 11 bases. In germline, CDR1 is KGHSH, CDR2 LQKENI. This CDR3 has 15 residues. The V segment lost 4 bases and the J segment 6 bases; nucleotides outside the gene matches: 5. The CDR3 nucleotides are TGTGCCAGCTCACAGGACAGGGGGCGTAGCAATGAGCAGTTCTTC. Protein: CASSQDRGRSNEQFF. Supplemented by reference TRBV18 and TRBJ2-1, the full variable domain reads NAGVMQNPRHLVRRRGQEARLRCSPMKGHSHVYWYRQLPEEGLKFMVYLQKENIIDESGMPKERFSAEFPKEGPSILRIQQVVRGDSAAYFCASSQDRGRSNEQFFGPGTRLTVL.

This clone occurred a few times. V gene TRBV6-1 combines with J gene TRBJ1-5; possible D gene TRBD1, 5 bases. Germline V gene lookup returns CDR1 MNHNS and CDR2 SASEGT. The CDR3 has 16 residues. Trimming took 4 bases from V and 4 from J, leaving 17 bases between them. CDR3 in DNA: TGTGCCAGCAGTGTGGTCCACCGGGACGGAAATCAGCCCCAGCATTTT. Encoded protein: CASSVVHRDGNQPQHF.

This clone was detected once. V gene TRBV30 combines with J gene TRBJ2-7; 8 bases align to TRBD2. Germline V CDR1 and CDR2: GTSNPN, SVGIG (reference sequence). V shed 2 bases and J 6 bases; nucleotides not matched to a gene: 12. This CDR3 is 15 amino acids long. The CDR3 region has the DNA TGTGCCTGGAGTACAACTAGCGGACCCTGGGGCGAGCAGTACTTC. This codes for CAWSTTSGPWGEQYF.

CDR3 in amino acids: CASSLGVGGGAYEQYF. The CDR3 DNA reads TGCGCCAGCAGCTTGGGCGTAGGCGGGGGAGCCTACGAGCAGTACTTC. The chain couples TRBV5-1 to TRBJ2-7; 7 bases map to TRBD2. With 0 bases clipped from V and 2 bases from J, the junction kept 8 bases outside the gene matches. CDR3 length: 16 amino acids. Germline values: CDR1 SGHRS, CDR2 YFSETQ.

The rearrangement uses TRBV5-4 and TRBJ1-1; D is possibly TRBD1 (5 bases). The V and J ends lost 5 bases and 0 bases respectively, with 11 bases between them. The CDR3 has 14 amino acids. From germline, CDR1 is SGHNT and CDR2 YYREEE (reference sequence). Here the CDR3 DNA reads TGTGCCAGCAGGAGGGCGGGGGTGAACACTGAAGCTTTCTTT. This codes for CASRRAGVNTEAFF.

The chain joins TRBV15 to TRBJ1-2; D ambiguous. The CDR3 is 15 residues long. Germline V CDR1 and CDR2: LNHNV, YYDKDF (reference sequence). V dropped 3 bases and J dropped 0 bases, with 11 bases sitting between them. CDR3 bases: TGTGCCACCAGCAGCGAACAGAGGGCTAACTATGGCTACACCTTC. Its translation: CATSSEQRANYGYTF.

The J gene is TRBJ2-7, the V gene TRBV6-5; 9 nucleotides match TRBD1. This CDR3 region has 13 residues. Germline CDR1 and CDR2: MNHEY and SVGAGI. Trimming took 7 bases from V and 6 from J; bases not matched to a gene: 7. The CDR3 protein is CASTRDRAPEQYF. The CDR3 DNA reads as TGTGCCAGCACAAGGGACAGGGCCCCCGAGCAGTACTTC.

The chain carries TRBV28 and TRBJ2-3; possible D gene TRBD2, 6 bases. Germline V gene data show CDR1 as MDHEN and CDR2 as SYDVKM. V was trimmed by 7 bases and J by 3 bases, leaving 17 bases between them. The CDR3 contains 15 residues. CDR3 in DNA: TGTGCCAGCACCCCTACGGGGAGGCGGACAGATACGCAGTATTTT. Protein: CASTPTGRRTDTQYF.

The CDR3: CASAQTYVGELFF. In nucleotides, the CDR3 is TGTGCCAGCGCCCAAACGTACGTCGGGGAGCTGTTTTTT. The chain couples TRBV5-4 to TRBJ2-2; D remains ambiguous. This CDR3 spans 13 amino acids. V was pared by 7 bases and J by 7 bases, with 14 bases between. Germline V CDR1 and CDR2: SGHNT, YYREEE (reference sequence). Full variable domain (remainder filled in from reference TRBV5-4 and TRBJ2-2): ETGVTQSPTHLIKTRGQQVTLRCSSQSGHNTVSWYQQALGQGPQFIFQYYREEENGRGNFPPRFSGLQFPNYSSELNVNALELDDSALYLCASAQTYVGELFFGEGSRLTVL.

The genes are TRBV24-1 and TRBJ2-3; 10 bases agree with TRBD1. Germline loops: CDR1 KGHDR, CDR2 SFDVKD. The CDR3 covers 15 residues. V lost 3 bases, J lost 6 bases, and 5 bases stayed unmatched. The CDR3 spells CATSDTRTGGDTQYF. The CDR3 DNA reads TGTGCCACCAGTGATACCCGGACAGGGGGGGATACGCAGTATTTT.

The chain joins TRBV14 to TRBJ2-3; TRBD2 is a possible D gene (5 bases). The germline V gene has CDR1 SGHDN and CDR2 FVKESK. Trimming cost V 1 base and J 7 bases, with 12 bases left between them. This CDR3 spans 14 amino acids. CDR3 DNA sequence: TGTGCCAGCAGCCAAGTCCCGCGACTAAATACGCAGTATTTT. Translated: CASSQVPRLNTQYF.

The rearrangement links TRBV28 to TRBJ1-1; D is undetermined. CDR3 length: 14 residues. With 7 bases removed from V and 1 base from J, the gap between germline ends came to 13 bases. Germline CDR1 is MDHEN and CDR2 is SYDVKM. CDR3 region: CASTRSQENTEAFF. DNA of the CDR3: TGTGCCAGCACCCGCTCGCAGGAGAACACTGAAGCTTTCTTT.

The gene calls are TRBV19 and TRBJ2-5; either TRBD1 or TRBD2 may fit D (5 bases each). Germline V gives CDR1 LNHDA, CDR2 SQIVND (reference sequence). The CDR3 has 16 amino acids. Trimming shortened V by 5 bases and J by 3 bases, and 19 bases separated the two germline ends. This CDR3 reads CASSSSLRDQKETQYF. CDR3 nucleotides: TGTGCCAGTAGTTCTTCCCTCCGGGACCAAAAAGAGACCCAGTACTTC.

J is TRBJ2-1 and V is TRBV28; D uncertain. Germline assignment: CDR1 MDHEN and CDR2 SYDVKM. The CDR3 contains 16 residues. Trimming took 2 bases from V and 9 from J, leaving 20 bases between them. The CDR3 reads CASSLPYLDPVGEQFF. In DNA form, the CDR3 reads TGTGCCAGCAGTTTACCCTACCTCGACCCGGTCGGTGAGCAGTTCTTC.

J is TRBJ2-7 and V is TRBV7-8, with TRBD2 matching over 10 bases. Germline V CDR1 and CDR2: SGHVS, FQNEAQ. The trim removed 4 bases at V and 7 bases at J, leaving 10 bases unmatched. The CDR3 has 15 amino acids. CDR3 sequence: CASSWGRAGGREQYF. The CDR3 DNA reads TGTGCCAGCAGCTGGGGACGAGCGGGAGGGCGGGAGCAGTACTTC.

This clone was recorded once. The CDR3 loop is CAISESSGRRYTGELFF. As DNA, the CDR3 is TGTGCCATCAGTGAGTCTTCGGGGCGGAGATACACCGGGGAGCTGTTTTTT. V and J are TRBV10-3 and TRBJ2-2; D possibly uses TRBD1 or TRBD2 (5 bases each). The V end was cut by 0 bases, the J end by 3 bases, with 14 bases between. CDR1 is ENHRY, CDR2 SYGVKD, per germline. The CDR3 loop spans 17 amino acids.

This chain connects TRBV6-5 to TRBJ2-5; D perhaps matches TRBD2 (5 bases). The CDR3 has 16 residues. Germline V gene data show CDR1 as MNHEY and CDR2 as SVGAGI. V was trimmed by 4 bases and J by 2 bases, leaving 17 bases between them. The CDR3 coding sequence is TGTGCCAGCAGTTTCGACGGGAACTTACCGCAAGAGACCCAGTACTTC. This encodes CASSFDGNLPQETQYF.

The rearrangement links TRBV6-5 to TRBJ1-4; 7 bases align to TRBD1. Germline CDR1 is MNHEY and CDR2 is SVGAGI. The V segment lost 6 bases and the J segment 7 bases; nucleotides outside the gene matches: 8. CDR3 length equals 14 residues. The CDR3 is CASRHRGGGEKLFF. DNA for the CDR3: TGTGCCAGCAGACACAGGGGAGGCGGTGAAAAACTGTTTTTT.

The chain couples TRBV13 to TRBJ2-3; TRBD2 matches at 7 bases. Germline CDR1 is PRHDT and CDR2 is FYEKMQ (reference sequence). J was trimmed by 2 bases and V by 2 bases; bases with no gene match: 7. There are 16 residues in the CDR3. CDR3 DNA sequence: TGTGCCAGCAGCTTAAACCGGGACTACCACACAGATACGCAGTATTTT. It encodes CASSLNRDYHTDTQYF.

V gene TRBV30 combines with J gene TRBJ1-2, with TRBD1 identical over 9 bases. The CDR3 extends over 14 amino acids. Trimming at V came to 3 bases and at J to 4 bases, leaving 6 bases not matched to a gene. Germline CDR1 reads GTSNPN; CDR2 reads SVGIG (reference sequence). CDR3 in DNA: TGTGCCTGGAGGCCAGACAGGGGGATCTATGGCTACACCTTC. Translation gives CAWRPDRGIYGYTF. Using reference TRBV30 and TRBJ1-2 for the parts outside the CDR3, the full variable domain is SQTIHQWPATLVQPVGSPLSLECTVEGTSNPNLYWYRQAAGRGLQLLFYSVGIGQISSEVPQNLSASRPQDRQFILSSKKLLLSDSGFYLCAWRPDRGIYGYTFGSGTRLTVV.

The chain recombines TRBV19 with TRBJ1-2; 10 bases match TRBD1. The CDR3 extends over 14 amino acids. Per the germline V gene, CDR1 is LNHDA and CDR2 is SQIVND (reference sequence). The V gene end was trimmed by 4 bases and the J gene end by 8 bases; junction bases not matched to a gene: 7. CDR3 in amino acids: CASSTTGQGGGYTF. The CDR3 nucleotides are TGTGCCAGTAGTACTACTGGACAGGGGGGAGGCTACACCTTC.

The V and J genes are TRBV9 and TRBJ1-2; a weak D match, TRBD1 (5 bases). V lost 3 bases and J 6 bases, leaving 12 bases between the germline ends. The germline CDR1 and CDR2 sequences are SGDLS and YYNGEE. The CDR3 sequence is 13 residues long. CDR3 protein: CASSGRERDGYTF. The CDR3 DNA reads as TGTGCCAGCAGCGGCAGGGAGAGGGATGGCTACACCTTC.